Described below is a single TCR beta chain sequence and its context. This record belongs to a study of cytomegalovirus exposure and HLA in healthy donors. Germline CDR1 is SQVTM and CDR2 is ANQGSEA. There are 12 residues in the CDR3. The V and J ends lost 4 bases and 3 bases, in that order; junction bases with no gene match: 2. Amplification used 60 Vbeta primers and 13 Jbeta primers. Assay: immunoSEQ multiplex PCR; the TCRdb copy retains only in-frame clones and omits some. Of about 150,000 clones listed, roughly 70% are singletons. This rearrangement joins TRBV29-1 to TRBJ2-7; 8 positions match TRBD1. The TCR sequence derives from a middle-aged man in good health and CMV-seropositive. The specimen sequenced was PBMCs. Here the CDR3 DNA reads TGCAGCGTTGCTGGACAGGGCTACGAGCAGTACTTC. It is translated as CSVAGQGYEQYF.